This T cell receptor beta chain was observed in a study of blood T cell repertoires in COVID-19. Study summary: Sources were T cells, B-cell-depleted T cells, or PBMCs; the material itself was cDNA or gDNA.

This clone was found once. Trimming shortened V by 1 base and J by 0 bases, and 21 bases separated the two germline ends. CDR1 and CDR2 (germline): SGHVS, FQNEAQ. There are 19 residues in the CDR3. Original analysis: Nucleated cell number was recorded as an estimate derived from reference gene primer amplification. The data were produced by immunoSEQ multiplex PCR, yet TCRdb's version contains in-frame clones alone and is incomplete. V and J calls and clone size come straight from that table; D and trimming were deduced from the DNA. Found here are 250,000 to 300,000 clones, approximately 83% of them singletons; the top ten hold roughly 9.6%.

This clonotype was sampled from a woman in her seventies with acute or convalescent COVID-19. Sequenced sample: peripheral blood. The chain is built from TRBV7-8 and TRBJ1-1, with TRBD1 as a possible D gene (5 bases). The CDR3 protein is CASSLVPRGGRAMNTEAFF. The CDR3 bases are TGTGCCAGCAGCTTAGTTCCCCGGGGGGGGAGGGCCATGAACACTGAAGCTTTCTTT.